This is a list of T cell receptor beta chains from one sample in a study of shared clonotypes between healthy human individuals. Some clones are missing from TCRdb's copy, which holds only in-frame ones; the method was immunoSEQ multiplex PCR. This sample yields about 600,000 clones, of which 95% to 98% are seen a single time; 0.3% belongs to the top ten. Sample: naive CD8+ T cells sorted from blood. The origin of the receptors is a young man in good health. CDR3s include the opening cysteine and the closing phenylalanine or tryptophan. A D gene is named only where the DNA matches it firmly. Part of the rows lack a size; the others show once, few, many or a class for expanded clones.

j_call v_call clone_size d_call cdr3_aa
TRBJ2-7 TRBV7-6 . TRBD2 CASSSPGTSSPEQYF
TRBJ2-2 TRBV13 . . CASSGGTDANTGELFF
TRBJ2-3 TRBV7-9 . . CASSSPSTDTQYF
TRBJ2-7 TRBV4-3 . . CASSQDIGESSYEQYF
TRBJ2-1 TRBV27 . . CASGSASYNEQFF
TRBJ2-1 TRBV18 . . CASSPGYNEQFF
TRBJ1-5 TRBV2 . . CASLSGTASNQPQHF
TRBJ2-2 TRBV29-1 . TRBD1 CSVTHRGTGELFF
TRBJ2-7 TRBV10-2 . . CASSESGVYEQYF
TRBJ2-7 TRBV13 . . CASSLQGGREQYF
TRBJ1-5 TRBV6-6 . . CASSTPRETNQPQHF
TRBJ2-1 TRBV7-9 once TRBD1 CASSLGTGGEISEQFF
TRBJ1-5 TRBV9 . TRBD1 CASSPSGGSQPQHF
TRBJ2-6 TRBV7-8 . TRBD2 CASSLFHVTSAISGANVLTF
TRBJ2-5 TRBV7-9 . . CASSLSGLGGQETQYF
TRBJ2-7 TRBV7-6 . TRBD1 CASSPGQGLEQYF
TRBJ2-7 TRBV5-6 . . CASSFRQGPYEQYF
TRBJ1-1 TRBV2 . . CASSPRRILGTEAFF
TRBJ2-5 TRBV30 . TRBD1 CAQETGQETQYF
TRBJ2-7 TRBV4-1 . . CASSQDAISYEQYF
TRBJ1-4 TRBV10-3 . TRBD1 CAISEAGGHEKLFF
TRBJ2-3 TRBV5-1 . TRBD1 CASSLQGAADTQYF
TRBJ2-7 TRBV5-8 . TRBD2 CASSGTGTSGPYEQYF
TRBJ1-4 TRBV23-1 . . CASSPCRGGEKLFF
TRBJ1-1 TRBV29-1 . TRBD1 CSVDDRVKNTEAFF
TRBJ1-2 TRBV29-1 . . CSVANRDSYGYTF
TRBJ2-3 TRBV6-5 . TRBD2 CASSYRVAGGTDTQYF
TRBJ1-5 TRBV19 . . CATSKIGPGLQPQHF
TRBJ2-1 TRBV7-2 . . CASSLTHGNEQFF
TRBJ1-3 TRBV2 once . CASSGATGNTIYF
TRBJ1-5 TRBV19 . . CASSIVSGEDSNQPQHF
TRBJ2-7 TRBV5-5 . TRBD1 CASSNPGTGTILYEQYF
TRBJ1-5 TRBV29-1 . . CSAGRDNQPQHF
TRBJ1-1 TRBV30 . . CAWGKRQANTEAFF
TRBJ2-6 TRBV7-2 . . CASSLVAQGGRSGANVLTF
TRBJ2-1 TRBV7-9 once . CASSPPGSTNEQFF
TRBJ2-7 TRBV6-5 . . CASSYSGAGDSYEQYF
TRBJ2-5 TRBV10-3 . TRBD1 CAISELDRGRGETQYF
TRBJ2-7 TRBV7-9 . . CASSLAPAGQEYEQYF
TRBJ2-3 TRBV5-8 . TRBD1 CASSPTGSGWDTQYF
TRBJ2-7 TRBV5-1 once . CASSLGGGYEQYF
TRBJ2-7 TRBV27 . TRBD1 CASRADRAGYEQYF
TRBJ1-1 TRBV7-2 . . CASSFGLRAFF
TRBJ2-3 TRBV11-2 once TRBD1 CASSLDSLGLQGAGTDTQYF
TRBJ2-1 TRBV5-1 . . CASSLAWERSYNEQFF
TRBJ2-7 TRBV7-8 . . CASSLPRQRTYEQYF
TRBJ2-2 TRBV18 . . CASSPEGMNTGELFF
TRBJ1-5 TRBV30 few . CAWSVGQPQHF
TRBJ2-5 TRBV27 . TRBD1 CASSSQGAWETQYF
TRBJ2-3 TRBV27 . TRBD2 CASSLSGGRGWDTQYF
TRBJ1-2 TRBV5-6 . . CASSLGGLGYTF
TRBJ2-7 TRBV27 . TRBD2 CASSFLGTSGSRGYEQYF
TRBJ1-5 TRBV5-8 . . CASSQRPGLGTLNQPQHF
TRBJ2-3 TRBV5-6 . TRBD2 CASKLAGVTDTQYF
TRBJ1-1 TRBV5-1 . . CASGWGVNANTEAFF
TRBJ2-1 TRBV18 . TRBD2 CASSPPFPAAGVGNEQFF
TRBJ1-1 TRBV19 . . CASKRGFTEAFF